This is a list of T cell receptor beta chains from one sample in a study of blood T cell repertoires in COVID-19. Sequenced by immunoSEQ multiplex PCR; TCRdb stores in-frame clones only, minus some. In the table there are around 59,000 clones, over 80% of which are singletons. Sequenced material: peripheral blood. The source of these receptors is a man between 60 and 75 years old with acute or convalescent COVID-19. Both conserved end residues are part of each CDR3. The D gene is left open where the match is weak. Expanded clones get a size class; other rows say once, few or many, or leave the size out.

clone_size | j_call | v_call | d_call | cdr3_nt | cdr3_aa
. | TRBJ1-1 | TRBV15 | TRBD1 | TGTGCCACCAGCAGAGACCGGACAGGGGGAACTGAAGCTTTCTTT | CATSRDRTGGTEAFF
once | TRBJ2-5 | TRBV4-2 | . | TGTGCCAGCAGCCAAGATACGGAGGGTCAAGAGACCCAGTACTTC | CASSQDTEGQETQYF
. | TRBJ1-1 | TRBV6-6 | TRBD1 | TGTGCCAGCTGGACAGGAAACACTGAAGCTTTCTTT | CASWTGNTEAFF
. | TRBJ1-6 | TRBV6-5 | . | TGTGCCAGCAGTTATAGAACAGGGTGGTCGAATTCACCCCTCCACTTT | CASSYRTGWSNSPLHF
. | TRBJ1-1 | TRBV30 | TRBD1 | TGTGCCACCAACAGGGGAGCTGGAACTGAAGCTTTCTTT | CATNRGAGTEAFF
. | TRBJ1-3 | TRBV7-2 | . | TGTGCCAGCAGCTTAATGGGATCGGGAGTCCGAAACACCATATATTTT | CASSLMGSGVRNTIYF
. | TRBJ1-1 | TRBV27 | TRBD1 | TGTGCCAGCAGTAAAAGAGGGGGCGGACCTGAAGCTTTCTTT | CASSKRGGGPEAFF
. | TRBJ1-6 | TRBV2 | . | TGTGCCAGCATACCGACAGTGCGGATTTCACCCCTCCACTTT | CASIPTVRISPLHF
. | TRBJ2-2 | TRBV4-3 | . | TGCGCCAGCAGCCAAGAGGGGGGAATCACCGGGGAGCTGTTTTTT | CASSQEGGITGELFF
. | TRBJ2-5 | TRBV28 | . | TGTGCCAGCAGTTTATACCCAGGGAGGGAGACCCAGTACTTC | CASSLYPGRETQYF
. | TRBJ2-7 | TRBV28 | . | TGTGCCAGCAGTGGGGGCGTGGGAAGCTCCTACGAGCAGTACTTC | CASSGGVGSSYEQYF
. | TRBJ1-1 | TRBV5-1 | TRBD1 | TGCGCCAGCAGCACAGGGACAGGGAGGCACACTGAAGCTTTCTTT | CASSTGTGRHTEAFF
. | TRBJ2-7 | TRBV30 | . | TGTGCCTGGAGTGTATCGGCGGGGTTTACCTACGAGCAGTACTTC | CAWSVSAGFTYEQYF
. | TRBJ2-1 | TRBV6-2/TRBV6-3 | TRBD2 | TGTGCCAGCAGTTACTTGGGACTAGCGCTGAATGAGCAGTTCTTC | CASSYLGLALNEQFF
. | TRBJ2-2 | TRBV7-3 | . | TGTGCCAGCAGCTTAAACTCTCGAGCGTCAGGGCCCGGGGAGCTGTTTTTT | CASSLNSRASGPGELFF
once | TRBJ1-3 | TRBV6-5 | . | TGTGCCAGCAGACGGGGGGGAGAGGCCGGAAACACCATATATTTT | CASRRGGEAGNTIYF
. | TRBJ1-6 | TRBV27 | TRBD1 | TGTGCCAGTTGGGACAGTTATAATTCACCCCTCCACTTT | CASWDSYNSPLHF
once | TRBJ2-1 | TRBV11-3 | TRBD2 | TGTGCCAGCAGCTTCCGTAGCGGGAAGAGCTCCTACAATGAGCAGTTCTTC | CASSFRSGKSSYNEQFF
. | TRBJ2-3 | TRBV7-6 | . | TGTGCCAGCAGCTTGGAGTACTCTAGCACAGATACGCAGTATTTT | CASSLEYSSTDTQYF
. | TRBJ1-5 | TRBV6-5 | . | TGTGCCAGCAGGAGAGAGTGGGGAGGCAATCAGCCCCAGCATTTT | CASRREWGGNQPQHF
. | TRBJ2-3 | TRBV19 | . | TGTGCCAGTAGTCCACCCCGGGGTCGAGATACGCAGTATTTT | CASSPPRGRDTQYF
. | TRBJ1-1 | TRBV24-1 | . | TGTGCCACCCGAGGTCGCCGCGGGGTTGACGGGAGGGGCACTGAAGCTTTCTTT | CATRGRRGVDGRGTEAFF
. | TRBJ2-1 | TRBV4-1 | TRBD2 | TGCGCCAGCAGCCAATCCGGGCTAGCGGGAGGCAATGAGCAGTTCTTC | CASSQSGLAGGNEQFF
. | TRBJ2-7 | TRBV9 | TRBD2 | TGTGCCAGCAGCGTTAGCGGGGGACTAGCGTCTTACGAGCAGTACTTC | CASSVSGGLASYEQYF
. | TRBJ2-7 | TRBV25-1 | TRBD2 | TGTGCCAGCAGTGACCCTGGACTAGCGGGATACACGCAGTACTTC | CASSDPGLAGYTQYF
. | TRBJ1-5 | TRBV28 | . | TGTGCCAGCTGGACGGGAAGGGTTCAGCCCCAGCATTTT | CASWTGRVQPQHF
once | TRBJ1-2 | TRBV25-1 | . | TGTGCCAGCAGTGGCCAGCCCTCAAGGGAGGGCTACACCTTC | CASSGQPSREGYTF
. | TRBJ1-1 | TRBV19 | . | TGTGCCAGTAGTATAGATCTAGGGGGCACTGAAGCTTTCTTT | CASSIDLGGTEAFF
. | TRBJ2-5 | TRBV7-3 | TRBD1 | TGTGCCAGCAGTTTGGACAGGTCGGGCGTAGGGACCCAGTACTTC | CASSLDRSGVGTQYF
. | TRBJ1-5 | TRBV28 | TRBD1 | TGTGCCAGCACTTATAGTGGGACAGGGGGCAATAGCAATCAGCCCCAGCATTTT | CASTYSGTGGNSNQPQHF
. | TRBJ2-2 | TRBV28 | TRBD2 | TGTGCCAGCAGAAGGGGGCTAGCGGGAGTGTCCGGGGAGCTGTTTTTT | CASRRGLAGVSGELFF
. | TRBJ2-1 | TRBV6-5 | TRBD2 | TGTGCCAGCAGTTACTACGGGACTAGCGGGGGGGAGCAGTTCTTC | CASSYYGTSGGEQFF
once | TRBJ2-1 | TRBV24-1 | TRBD1 | TGTGCCACCCGGGACAGCTCCTACAATGAGCAGTTCTTC | CATRDSSYNEQFF
. | TRBJ2-5 | TRBV7-2 | . | TGTGCCAGCAGCTATGACGTACGGGGAGGGACCCAGTACTTC | CASSYDVRGGTQYF
. | TRBJ2-1 | TRBV30 | . | TGTGCCTGGACTCTCCCCGGGGGTCTCAATGAGCAGTTCTTC | CAWTLPGGLNEQFF
. | TRBJ1-1 | TRBV30 | . | TGTGCCTGGAAGCCCCAGAACACTGAAGCTTTCTTT | CAWKPQNTEAFF
. | TRBJ2-7 | TRBV7-8 | TRBD1 | TGTGCCAGCAGCGTCGACAGGGGGAGCTCCTACGAGCAGTACTTC | CASSVDRGSSYEQYF